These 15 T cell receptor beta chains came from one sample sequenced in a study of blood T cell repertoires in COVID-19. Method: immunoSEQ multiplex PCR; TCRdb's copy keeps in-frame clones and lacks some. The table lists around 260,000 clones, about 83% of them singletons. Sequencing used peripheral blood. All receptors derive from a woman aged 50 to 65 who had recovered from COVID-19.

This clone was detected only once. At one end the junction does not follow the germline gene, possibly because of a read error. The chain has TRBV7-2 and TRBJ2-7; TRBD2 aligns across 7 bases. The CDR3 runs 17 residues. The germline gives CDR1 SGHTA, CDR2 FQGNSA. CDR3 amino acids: CAGSLAPSQRGTYEQYF. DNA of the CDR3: TGTGCCGGCAGCTTAGCCCCCTCCCAGCGGGGCACGTACGAGCAGTACTTC.

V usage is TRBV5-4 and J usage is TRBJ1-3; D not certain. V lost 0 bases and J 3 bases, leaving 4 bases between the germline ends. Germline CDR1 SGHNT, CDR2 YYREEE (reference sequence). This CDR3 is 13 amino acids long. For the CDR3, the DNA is TGTGCCAGCAGCTTGGATCATGGAAACACCATATATTTT. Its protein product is CASSLDHGNTIYF. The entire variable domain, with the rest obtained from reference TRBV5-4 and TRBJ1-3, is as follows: ETGVTQSPTHLIKTRGQQVTLRCSSQSGHNTVSWYQQALGQGPQFIFQYYREEENGRGNFPPRFSGLQFPNYSSELNVNALELDDSALYLCASSLDHGNTIYFGEGSWLTVV.

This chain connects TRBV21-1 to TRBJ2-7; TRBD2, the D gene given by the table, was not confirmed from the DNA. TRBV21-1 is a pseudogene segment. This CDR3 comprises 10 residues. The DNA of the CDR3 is TGTGCCAGGGGGGGGTACGAGCAGTACTTC. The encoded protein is CARGGYEQYF.

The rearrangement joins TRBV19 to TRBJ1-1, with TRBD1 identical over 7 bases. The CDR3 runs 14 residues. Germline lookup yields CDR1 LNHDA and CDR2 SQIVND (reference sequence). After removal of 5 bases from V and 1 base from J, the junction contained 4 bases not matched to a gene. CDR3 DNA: TGTGCCAGTAGTCACAGGGGTCCGAACACTGAAGCTTTCTTT. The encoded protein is CASSHRGPNTEAFF.

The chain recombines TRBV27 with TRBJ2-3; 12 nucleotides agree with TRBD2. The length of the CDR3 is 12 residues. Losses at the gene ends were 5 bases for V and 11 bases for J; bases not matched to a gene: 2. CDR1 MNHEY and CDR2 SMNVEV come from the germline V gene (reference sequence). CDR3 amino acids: CASSPTSGRQYF. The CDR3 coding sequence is TGTGCCAGCAGTCCGACTAGCGGGAGGCAGTATTTT.

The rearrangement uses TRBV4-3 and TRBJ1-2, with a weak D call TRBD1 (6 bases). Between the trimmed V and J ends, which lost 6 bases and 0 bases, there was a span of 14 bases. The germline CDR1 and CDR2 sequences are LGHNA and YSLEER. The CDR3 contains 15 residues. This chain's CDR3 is CASRPGAGANYGYTF. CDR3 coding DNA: TGCGCCAGCAGACCAGGGGCTGGAGCTAACTATGGCTACACCTTC.

The CDR3 DNA reads as TGTGCCAGCAGTGGGGCGGCAACTAATGAAAAACTGTTTTTT. Its protein is CASSGAATNEKLFF. This chain connects TRBV27 to TRBJ1-4; perhaps TRBD1 as D (5 bases). In germline, CDR1 is MNHEY, CDR2 SMNVEV (reference sequence). V shed 5 bases and J shed 0 bases, with 7 bases lying between them. This CDR3 contains 14 residues.

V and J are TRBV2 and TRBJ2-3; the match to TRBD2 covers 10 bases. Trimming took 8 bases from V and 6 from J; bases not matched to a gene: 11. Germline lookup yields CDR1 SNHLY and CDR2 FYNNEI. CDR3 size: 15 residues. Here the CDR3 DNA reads TGTGCCAGCGCTTTCAGCGGGGGGGTCGGGGATACGCAGTATTTT. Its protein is CASAFSGGVGDTQYF.

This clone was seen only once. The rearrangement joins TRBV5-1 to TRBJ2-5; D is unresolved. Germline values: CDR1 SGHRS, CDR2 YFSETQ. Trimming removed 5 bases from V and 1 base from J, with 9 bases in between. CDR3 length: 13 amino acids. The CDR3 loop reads CASRVNSQETQYF. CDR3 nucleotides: TGCGCCAGCAGGGTGAATAGCCAAGAGACCCAGTACTTC.

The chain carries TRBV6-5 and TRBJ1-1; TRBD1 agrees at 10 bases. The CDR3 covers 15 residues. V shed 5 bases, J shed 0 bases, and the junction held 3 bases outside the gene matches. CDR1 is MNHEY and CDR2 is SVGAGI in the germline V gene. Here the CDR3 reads CASSRQGAMNTEAFF. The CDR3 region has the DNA TGTGCCAGCAGTCGACAGGGGGCCATGAACACTGAAGCTTTCTTT.

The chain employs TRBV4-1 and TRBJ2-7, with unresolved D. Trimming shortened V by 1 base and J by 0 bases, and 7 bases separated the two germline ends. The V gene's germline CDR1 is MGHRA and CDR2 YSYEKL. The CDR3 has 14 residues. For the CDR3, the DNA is TGCGCCAGCAGCCAAGGTGCCAGCTCCTACGAGCAGTACTTC. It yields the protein CASSQGASSYEQYF.

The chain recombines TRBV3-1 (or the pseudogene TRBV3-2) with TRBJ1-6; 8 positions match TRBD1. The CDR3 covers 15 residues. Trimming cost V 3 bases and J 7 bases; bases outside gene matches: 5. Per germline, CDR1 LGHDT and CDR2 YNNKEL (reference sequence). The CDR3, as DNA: TGTGCCAGCAGCCAGCAGGGGGCGGACAATTCACCCCTCCACTTT. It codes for CASSQQGADNSPLHF.

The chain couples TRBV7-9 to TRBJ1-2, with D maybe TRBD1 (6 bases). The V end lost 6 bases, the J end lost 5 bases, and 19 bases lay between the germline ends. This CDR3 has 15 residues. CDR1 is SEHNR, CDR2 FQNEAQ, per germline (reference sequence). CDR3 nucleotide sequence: TGTGCCAGCAGGCCTCCAGCTACAGGGCTATATGGCTACACCTTC. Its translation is CASRPPATGLYGYTF.

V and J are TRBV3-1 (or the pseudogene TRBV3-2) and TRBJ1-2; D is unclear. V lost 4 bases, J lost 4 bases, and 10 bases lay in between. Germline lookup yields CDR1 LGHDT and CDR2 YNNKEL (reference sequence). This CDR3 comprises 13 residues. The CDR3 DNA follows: TGTGCCAGCAGCCGGGAGGAGACCTATGGCTACACCTTC. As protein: CASSREETYGYTF.

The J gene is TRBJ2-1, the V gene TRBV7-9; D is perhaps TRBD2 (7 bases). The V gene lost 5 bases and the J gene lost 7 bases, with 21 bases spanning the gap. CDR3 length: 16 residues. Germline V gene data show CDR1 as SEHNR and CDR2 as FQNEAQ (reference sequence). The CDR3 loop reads CASSPHSGGAGNEQFF. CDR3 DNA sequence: TGTGCCAGCAGCCCACACAGTGGGGGGGCGGGAAATGAGCAGTTCTTC.